This T cell receptor (beta chain) was retrieved from a study of T-cell reconstitution after alpha-beta-depleted transplantation in children (TCRdb year 2016). A note on the overall study: The study quantitatively tracked T-cell immune reconstitution after TCRalphabeta/CD19-depleted allogeneic hematopoietic cell transplantation in children using TCR repertoire profiling.

After removal of 3 bases from V and 1 base from J, the junction retains 8 bases not matched to a gene. The CDR3 numbers 16 residues from cysteine through phenylalanine. Of the read, only the CDR3 DNA is kept; its 48 bases are in frame from base 1. Taken from the germline V gene, the CDR1 and CDR2 loops are SGHRS and YFSETQ. What this sample's treatment or condition label stands for: allogeneic hematopoietic cell transplantation with graft depleted of TCRalphabeta T cells and CD19 B cells. The children who served as transplant recipients had been given grafts of TCRalphabeta/CD19-depleted allogeneic hematopoietic cells. Concerning this clonotype itself: The specificity of this receptor is unknown. No quality values exist for individual bases; no much larger clone is one base distant.

Receptor libraries were prepared by PCR. Sequenced on an Illumina HiSeq 2500. TCR library preparation used molecular barcoding, with unique molecular identifiers applied to normalize quantification of the TCRbeta repertoire. TCRdb applied fastp at Q25 and MiXCR to the public reads, then kept only in-frame beta chains. Rows are combined by CDR3 protein, so each entry shows the most common genes and DNA. The sample records 280,000 or so distinct CDR3 sequences, roughly 10% of which are singletons. The ten largest clones take up around 20% of the sample. Paper-wide results and their limitations: About two months after transplant, the apparently early recovery of alphabetaT-cell counts reportedly depended on just several hundred clones that had expanded rapidly and came from non-depleted graft cells. Over the following months the frequencies of hyperexpanded clones went down, and after one year T-cell counts and TCRbeta diversity were mostly credited to newly produced T cells. In some patients, the high TCRbeta diversity seen at day 60 was put down to recipient T cells and intrathymic progenitors that had survived conditioning.

This specimen consisted of peripheral blood, obtained 180 days after TCRalphabeta/CD19-depleted stem cell transplant. The rearranged segments are TRBV5-1 and TRBJ1-1, with 8 bases matching TRBD1. The source is a male patient between 2 and 10 years old who had a stem cell transplant for chronic granulomatous disease, so the T cells may come from the graft donor. CDR3 sequence: CASSSSRTGSNTEAFF. The DNA reads TGCGCCAGCAGCTCTAGTCGGACAGGGTCGAACACTGAAGCTTTCTTT.